This TCR beta chain was captured in a study of CD8 T cells in ankylosing spondylitis. Study outcomes and limitations: CD8+ by phenotype, disease-linked clones were relatively rare in peripheral blood. Researchers reportedly found disease-linked clones significantly enriched in matched ankylosing spondylitis synovial fluid. Blood from ankylosing spondylitis patients appeared to carry a characteristic roughly 8-variant TCR beta motif.

With respect to this clonotype: Its antigen is not identified.

Libraries for TCR beta were made by quantitative 5'-RACE with molecular barcodes. TCRdb re-called the 5' RACE reads with MiXCR, one entry per CDR3 protein. The table lists approximately 400,000 distinct CDR3 sequences, roughly 26% of them singletons. The sample was blood, either unsorted or a sorted T cell fraction (not recorded which). The receptor's source is a male donor with ankylosing spondylitis.

The CDR3 DNA follows: TGTGCCAGCTCACAGTCCTTCGACGAGCAGTACTTC. It encodes CASSQSFDEQYF. This chain uses TRBV18 with TRBJ2-7, with D unclear. Per the germline V gene, CDR1 is KGHSH and CDR2 is LQKENI. V was clipped by 4 bases and J by 5 bases, with 9 bases between them. The CDR3 has 12 residues.